The 30 T cell receptor beta chains in this list originate from one sample, sequenced in a study of OX40 agonist ivuxolimab in advanced cancers. Sequencing used immunoSEQ multiplex PCR; TCRdb keeps in-frame clones, though not all of them. The sample includes 70,000 or so clones, 80% to 90% seen only once; the top ten take 5.5% to 6.5%. Source: CD4+ or CD8+ T cells sorted from blood, taken in a trial of the OX40 agonist ivuxolimab. These receptors were collected from an adult with an advanced solid tumor such as melanoma, head and neck, liver or kidney cancer.

This clone was observed once. The rearrangement links TRBV7-9 to TRBJ1-1, with D uncertain. Germline V CDR1 and CDR2: SEHNR, FQNEAQ (reference sequence). The germline V and J ends were trimmed by 5 bases and 1 base, with 11 bases remaining between them. This CDR3 is built from 14 residues. The CDR3: CASSPALGNTEAFF. DNA for the CDR3: TGTGCCAGCAGCCCTGCTCTGGGGAACACTGAAGCTTTCTTT. Looking up the rest from reference TRBV7-9 and TRBJ1-1 gives the full variable domain: DTGVSQNPRHKITKRGQNVTFRCDPISEHNRLYWYRQTLGQGPEFLTYFQNEAQLEKSRLLSDRFSAERPKGSFSTLEIQRTEQGDSAMYLCASSPALGNTEAFFGQGTRLTVV.

DNA of the CDR3: TGTGCCAGCAGCTCATGGACCAAAGAGACCCAGTACTTC. Its translation is CASSSWTKETQYF. The rearrangement uses TRBV27 and TRBJ2-5; unclear D gene. Trimming cost V 6 bases and J 3 bases, with 11 bases left between them. The CDR3 length is 13 residues. CDR1 is MNHEY, CDR2 SMNVEV, per germline (reference sequence).

The chain has TRBV7-9 and TRBJ2-7, with D possibly being TRBD1 or TRBD2 (5 bases each). The CDR3 runs 16 residues. CDR1 and CDR2 from the germline V gene are SEHNR and FQNEAQ (reference sequence). V was pared by 4 bases and J by 2 bases, with 18 bases between. This CDR3 reads CASSSLGTEDPYEQYF. DNA of the CDR3: TGTGCCAGCAGCTCCCTTGGGACCGAGGACCCCTACGAGCAGTACTTC.

This clone has only one observation. The rearrangement joins TRBV15 to TRBJ2-1; tentative D call: TRBD2 (5 bases). This CDR3 has 16 residues. Germline V gives CDR1 LNHNV, CDR2 YYDKDF (reference sequence). The ends were cut back, 3 bases at V and 4 bases at J, with 16 bases in the middle. CDR3 DNA sequence: TGTGCCACCAGCAGTCCGGGTTTCGGGGTGTACAATGAGCAGTTCTTC. It specifies CATSSPGFGVYNEQFF. Combining the CDR3 with reference TRBV15 and TRBJ2-1 gives the whole variable domain DAMVIQNPRYQVTQFGKPVTLSCSQTLNHNVMYWYQQKSSQAPKLLFHYYDKDFNNEADTPDNFQSRRPNTSFCFLDIRSPGLGDTAMYLCATSSPGFGVYNEQFFGPGTRLTVL.

As concerns this clone: At one end, the junction sequence differs from germline, possibly due to a read error. The same CDR3 also results from other DNA sequences found in this sample. The rearrangement joins TRBV6-1 to TRBJ2-2; no definite D call. This CDR3 contains 15 residues. Germline CDR1 reads MNHNS; CDR2 reads SASEGT. The CDR3 loop reads CASSEWAAATGELFF. CDR3 bases: TGTGCCAGTAGTGAATGGGCAGCCGCCACCGGGGAGCTGTTTTTT.

This sequence joins TRBV11-2 and TRBJ2-7; tentatively, D is TRBD1 (6 bases). This CDR3 has 14 amino acids. Trimming took 4 bases from V and 4 from J, leaving 14 bases between them. Germline lookup yields CDR1 SGHAT and CDR2 FQNNGV. CDR3: CASSSEGDPYEQYF. In nucleotides, the CDR3 is TGTGCCAGCAGCTCAGAGGGGGATCCTTACGAGCAGTACTTC.

The rearrangement joins TRBV15 to TRBJ2-3; 7 bases match TRBD2. The CDR3 sequence is 16 residues long. CDR1 is LNHNV, CDR2 YYDKDF, per germline (reference sequence). Germline trimming cut 1 base from V and 6 bases from J; bases unmatched to any gene: 10. For the CDR3, the DNA is TGTGCCACCAGCAGAGTACTTCCCGGGAGGTCGGATACGCAGTATTTT. Residues: CATSRVLPGRSDTQYF.

The V and J genes are TRBV5-6 and TRBJ2-7; tentative D call: TRBD1 (5 bases). The CDR3 has 14 residues. V was clipped by 0 bases and J by 0 bases, with 7 bases between them. Looked up from germline, CDR1 is SGHDT and CDR2 is YYEEEE. The CDR3 protein is CASSLARASYEQYF. CDR3 nucleotide sequence: TGTGCCAGCAGCTTGGCCAGGGCCTCCTACGAGCAGTACTTC.

Turning to this clone: The same CDR3 is also encoded by other DNA sequences in this sample. The rearrangement uses TRBV2 and TRBJ1-1; D ambiguous. V was shortened by 8 bases and J by 8 bases, with 3 bases between the two germline ends. The CDR3 loop spans 8 amino acids. Germline V gene sequence: CDR1 SNHLY, CDR2 FYNNEI. This chain's CDR3 is CASSEAFF. DNA for the CDR3: TGTGCCAGCTCGGAAGCTTTCTTT.

This clone appeared once. The chain uses TRBV28 and TRBJ1-6; D unclear. V dropped 6 bases and J dropped 9 bases, with 18 bases sitting between them. Germline assignment: CDR1 MDHEN and CDR2 SYDVKM. The CDR3 is made up of 15 amino acids. CDR3 bases: TGTGCCAGCAGCCATACCGGGCCCATGATTTCACCCCTCCACTTT. Amino acid sequence: CASSHTGPMISPLHF.

The gene calls are TRBV27 and TRBJ1-2; D is unresolved. V lost 3 bases to trimming and J lost 3 bases, with 8 bases between them. The CDR3 covers 13 residues. Germline values: CDR1 MNHEY, CDR2 SMNVEV (reference sequence). Here the CDR3 reads CASSFVRDYGYTF. CDR3 nucleotides: TGTGCCAGCAGTTTCGTCAGAGACTATGGCTACACCTTC.

The gene calls are TRBV14 and TRBJ2-1; the match to TRBD2 covers 7 bases. The CDR3 totals 16 residues. Germline V CDR1 and CDR2: SGHDN, FVKESK. Trimming took 5 bases from V and 2 from J; bases not matched to a gene: 9. As DNA, the CDR3 is TGTGCCAGCAGCTGGACTAGTTACTGGCCCTACAATGAGCAGTTCTTC. It encodes CASSWTSYWPYNEQFF.

The chain uses TRBV28 and TRBJ1-3; TRBD1 aligns across 7 bases. The CDR3 covers 17 residues. The V gene's germline CDR1 is MDHEN and CDR2 SYDVKM. J lost 0 bases, V lost 6 bases, and 11 bases had no gene match. CDR3 DNA sequence: TGTGCCAGCAGACTCACAGGGGCGACCTACTCTGGAAACACCATATATTTT. It specifies CASRLTGATYSGNTIYF. Filled out from reference TRBV28 and TRBJ1-3, the complete variable domain reads DVKVTQSSRYLVKRTGEKVFLECVQDMDHENMFWYRQDPGLGLRLIYFSYDVKMKEKGDIPEGYSVSREKKERFSLILESASTNQTSMYLCASRLTGATYSGNTIYFGEGSWLTVV.

This CDR3 reads CASSQSPSGRAYEQYF. In nucleotides, the CDR3 is TGTGCCAGCAGCCAATCACCTAGCGGGAGGGCCTACGAGCAGTACTTC. This sequence joins TRBV9 and TRBJ2-7; 12 bases are a match to TRBD2. CDR1 and CDR2 from the germline V gene are SGDLS and YYNGEE. V was pared by 4 bases and J by 2 bases, with 7 bases of the junction left unmatched. The CDR3 sequence is 16 residues long.

The gene calls are TRBV6-5 and TRBJ2-7; the match to TRBD1 covers 8 bases. Trimming removed 6 bases from V and 5 bases from J; junction bases left unmatched: 9. CDR3 length: 14 residues. Germline V gives CDR1 MNHEY, CDR2 SVGAGI. The CDR3 sequence is CASRTGDPKDEQYF. In DNA, the CDR3 is TGTGCCAGCAGGACAGGGGACCCTAAGGACGAGCAGTACTTC.

The J gene is TRBJ2-3, the V gene TRBV10-3; D is uncertain. Germline CDR1 ENHRY, CDR2 SYGVKD. This CDR3 is 14 amino acids long. V was cut by 2 bases and J by 1 base, with 7 bases left in between. CDR3 DNA sequence: TGTGCCATCAGTGAGAGTAGGGGCACAGATACGCAGTATTTT. Amino acids: CAISESRGTDTQYF.

The chain has TRBV27 and TRBJ1-2; 7 bases fit TRBD1. The CDR3 covers 13 residues. Germline V gene data show CDR1 as MNHEY and CDR2 as SMNVEV (reference sequence). Trimming cost V 3 bases and J 3 bases; bases outside gene matches: 1. This chain's CDR3 is CASSFQGDYGYTF. CDR3 DNA sequence: TGTGCCAGCAGTTTCCAGGGGGACTATGGCTACACCTTC.

This chain connects TRBV11-2 to TRBJ1-3; D perhaps matches TRBD1 (5 bases). Trimming removed 1 base from V and 4 bases from J, with 11 bases in between. This CDR3 contains 15 residues. From germline, CDR1 is SGHAT and CDR2 FQNNGV. CDR3 sequence (DNA): TGTGCCAGCAGCTTAGCGCGGGGACCGGGAAACACCATATATTTT. This encodes CASSLARGPGNTIYF.

This sequence joins TRBV4-1 and TRBJ2-1; possible D gene TRBD2, 6 bases. The CDR3 spans 13 residues. Trimming cost V 0 bases and J 7 bases, with 7 bases left between them. The germline V gene has CDR1 MGHRA and CDR2 YSYEKL. The CDR3 nucleotides read TGCGCCAGCAGCCAAGATGGAGGGAATGAGCAGTTCTTC. It codes for CASSQDGGNEQFF.

This chain links TRBV19 with TRBJ1-1; the match to TRBD1 covers 8 bases. CDR1 is LNHDA, CDR2 SQIVND, per germline (reference sequence). The CDR3 is made up of 17 amino acids. The V segment lost 6 bases and the J segment 6 bases; nucleotides outside the gene matches: 18. The CDR3 spells CASSAEATGALFAEAFF. CDR3 bases: TGTGCCAGTAGCGCAGAAGCGACAGGGGCTTTGTTCGCTGAAGCTTTCTTT.

The table lists this clone with a count of one. CDR3: CASSWDKNIQYF. For the CDR3, the DNA is TGTGCCAGCAGTTGGGACAAAAACATTCAGTACTTC. The chain employs TRBV13 and TRBJ2-4, with D unresolved. This CDR3 is built from 12 residues. Trimming cost V 6 bases and J 3 bases, with 6 bases left between them. From germline, CDR1 is PRHDT and CDR2 FYEKMQ (reference sequence). Complete variable domain (other parts from reference TRBV13 and TRBJ2-4): AAGVIQSPRHLIKEKRETATLKCYPIPRHDTVYWYQQGPGQDPQFLISFYEKMQSDKGSIPDRFSAQQFSDYHSELNMSSLELGDSALYFCASSWDKNIQYFGAGTRLSVL.

This clone showed up just once. The DNA for the CDR3 is TGCGCCAGCAGCCAAGATGCCGACCGGGTGCAAGAGACCCAGTACTTC. This translates into CASSQDADRVQETQYF. The chain has TRBV4-1 and TRBJ2-5; D is unresolved. Per the germline V gene, CDR1 is MGHRA and CDR2 is YSYEKL. The V gene lost 0 bases and the J gene lost 2 bases, with 13 bases spanning the gap. The CDR3 length is 16 residues.

In nucleotides, the CDR3 is TGTGCCAGCAGTGAAACGGGACAGCTGAACACTGAAGCTTTCTTT. It codes for CASSETGQLNTEAFF. This chain links TRBV25-1 with TRBJ1-1; 7 nucleotides line up with TRBD1. With V trimmed by 2 bases and J by 0 bases, 3 bases remained unmatched. Germline CDR1 MGHDK, CDR2 SYGVNS. CDR3 length: 15 residues.

J is TRBJ1-2 and V is TRBV29-1, with 9 nucleotides matching TRBD1. J lost 6 bases, V lost 6 bases, and 14 bases had no gene match. The CDR3 spans 15 residues. CDR1 SQVTM and CDR2 ANQGSEA come from the germline V gene. The CDR3 DNA is TGCAGCGTCCCGACGGACAGGGGTTTTGGTAATGGCTACACCTTC. It yields the protein CSVPTDRGFGNGYTF.

This clone appeared once. At one end, the junction sequence differs from germline, possibly due to a read error. DNA for the CDR3: TGTGCCAGCAGCGTCAAGACTAGCGGGACGTCCTACGACCAGTACTTC. This sequence encodes CASSVKTSGTSYDQYF. The J gene is TRBJ2-7, the V gene TRBV7-9; TRBD2 matches at 11 bases. CDR1 SEHNR and CDR2 FQNEAQ come from the germline V gene (reference sequence). The CDR3 extends over 16 amino acids.

This sequence joins TRBV5-1 and TRBJ2-7; 9 bases match TRBD1. CDR1 and CDR2 (germline): SGHRS, YFSETQ. V shed 2 bases and J 2 bases; nucleotides not matched to a gene: 8. This CDR3 is 16 amino acids long. The CDR3 nucleotides read TGCGCCAGCAGCTTAATAACAGGGGGCACCACCTACGAGCAGTACTTC. Amino acid sequence: CASSLITGGTTYEQYF.

The table lists this clone with a few counts. At one of its ends the junction is not consistent with the germline gene, which may arise from a read error. The chain recombines TRBV19 with TRBJ1-1, with 7 bases matching TRBD1. The CDR3 covers 11 residues. Germline CDR1 and CDR2: LNHDA and SQIVND (reference sequence). In DNA, the CDR3 is TGTGCCAGTAGCCAGGGGACAGAAGGTTTCTTT. This gives the protein CASSQGTEGFF.

The V call is TRBV5-1, the J call TRBJ2-6, with 7 bases identical to TRBD1. V shed 2 bases and J 0 bases; nucleotides not matched to a gene: 5. The CDR3 runs to 17 residues. Per the germline V gene, CDR1 is SGHRS and CDR2 is YFSETQ. CDR3 sequence reads: CASSFDREISGANVLTF. CDR3 sequence (DNA): TGCGCCAGCAGCTTTGACAGGGAGATCTCTGGGGCCAACGTCCTGACTTTC.

The V gene is TRBV4-3, the J gene TRBJ1-1; TRBD1 is a possible D gene (5 bases). CDR1 and CDR2 (germline): LGHNA, YSLEER. The V gene lost 4 bases and the J gene lost 0 bases, with 18 bases spanning the gap. The CDR3 spans 17 residues. CDR3 nucleotide sequence: TGCGCCAGCAGCCCACTTTGGGGGGTGGAGGTGAACACTGAAGCTTTCTTT. It translates to CASSPLWGVEVNTEAFF.

The chain couples TRBV7-6 to TRBJ2-7, with D possibly being TRBD2 (7 bases). Trimming took 1 base from V and 1 from J, leaving 14 bases between them. This CDR3 is 16 amino acids long. From germline, CDR1 is SGHVS and CDR2 FNYEAQ. As DNA, the CDR3 is TGTGCCAGCAGCTTAGTGGGAGGGCAGGGGTCCTACGAGCAGTACTTC. Its protein product is CASSLVGGQGSYEQYF.